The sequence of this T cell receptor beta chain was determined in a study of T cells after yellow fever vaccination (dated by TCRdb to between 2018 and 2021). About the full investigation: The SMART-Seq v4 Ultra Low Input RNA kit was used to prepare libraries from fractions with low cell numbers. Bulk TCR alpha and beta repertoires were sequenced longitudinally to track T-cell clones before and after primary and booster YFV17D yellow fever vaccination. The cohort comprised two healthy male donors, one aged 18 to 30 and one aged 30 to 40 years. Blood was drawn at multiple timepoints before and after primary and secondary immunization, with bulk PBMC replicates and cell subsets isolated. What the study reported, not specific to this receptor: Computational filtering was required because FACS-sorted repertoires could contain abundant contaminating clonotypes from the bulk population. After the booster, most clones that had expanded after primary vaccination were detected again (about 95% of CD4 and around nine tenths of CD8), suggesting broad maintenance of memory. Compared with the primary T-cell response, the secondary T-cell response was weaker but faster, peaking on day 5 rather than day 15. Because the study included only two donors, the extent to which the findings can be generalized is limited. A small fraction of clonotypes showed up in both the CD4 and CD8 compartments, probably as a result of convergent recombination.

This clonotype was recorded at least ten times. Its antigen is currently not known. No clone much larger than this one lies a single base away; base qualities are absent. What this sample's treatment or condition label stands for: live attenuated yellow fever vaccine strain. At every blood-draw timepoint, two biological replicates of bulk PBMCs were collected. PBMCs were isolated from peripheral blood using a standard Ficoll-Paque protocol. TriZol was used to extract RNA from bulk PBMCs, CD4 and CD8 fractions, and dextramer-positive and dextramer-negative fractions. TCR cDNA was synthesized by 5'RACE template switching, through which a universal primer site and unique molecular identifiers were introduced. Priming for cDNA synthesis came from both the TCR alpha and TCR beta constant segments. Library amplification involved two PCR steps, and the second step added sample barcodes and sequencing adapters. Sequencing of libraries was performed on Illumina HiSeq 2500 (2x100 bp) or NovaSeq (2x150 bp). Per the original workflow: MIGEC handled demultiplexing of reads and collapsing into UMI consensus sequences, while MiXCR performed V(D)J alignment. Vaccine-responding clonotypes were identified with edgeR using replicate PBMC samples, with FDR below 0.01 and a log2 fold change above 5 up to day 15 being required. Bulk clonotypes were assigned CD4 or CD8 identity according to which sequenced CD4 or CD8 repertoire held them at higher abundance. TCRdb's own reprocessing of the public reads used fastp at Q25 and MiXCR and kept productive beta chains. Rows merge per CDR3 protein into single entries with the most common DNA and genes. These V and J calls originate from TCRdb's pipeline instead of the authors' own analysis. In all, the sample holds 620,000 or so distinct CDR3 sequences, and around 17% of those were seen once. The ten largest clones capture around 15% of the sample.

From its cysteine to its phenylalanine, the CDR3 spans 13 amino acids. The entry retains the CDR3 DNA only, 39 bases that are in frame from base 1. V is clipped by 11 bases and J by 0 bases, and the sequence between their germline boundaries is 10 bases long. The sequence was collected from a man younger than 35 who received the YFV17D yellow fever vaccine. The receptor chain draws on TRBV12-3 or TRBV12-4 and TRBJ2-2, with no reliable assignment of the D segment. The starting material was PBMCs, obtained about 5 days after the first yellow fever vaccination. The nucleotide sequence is TGTGCCGTCGGAGCCGCGAACACCGGGGAGCTGTTTTTT. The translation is CAVGAANTGELFF.